Presented here are 3 T cell receptor beta chains from one specimen sequenced in a study of cytomegalovirus exposure and HLA in healthy donors. PCR used 60 Vbeta primers and 13 Jbeta primers. The data were produced by immunoSEQ multiplex PCR, yet TCRdb's version contains in-frame clones alone and is incomplete. This sample has 100,000 or so clones, with around three quarters found just once. The sequenced material came from PBMCs. Receptors were obtained from a woman aged 40 to 50 in good health and CMV-seropositive.

The CDR3 region is CASSFGTSGLYNEQFF. The CDR3, as DNA: TGTGCCAGCAGCTTCGGGACTAGCGGGTTGTACAATGAGCAGTTCTTC. This sequence joins TRBV7-9 and TRBJ2-1; 12 bases fit TRBD2. The CDR3 sequence is 16 residues long. V shed 3 bases, J shed 4 bases, and the junction held 4 bases outside the gene matches. From germline, CDR1 is SEHNR and CDR2 FQNEAQ (reference sequence).

The chain links TRBV19 to TRBJ2-7; a weak D match, TRBD1 (6 bases). This CDR3 is built from 16 residues. Germline-derived CDR1 and CDR2 are LNHDA and SQIVND (reference sequence). Trimming left V 5 bases short and J 1 base short, with 18 bases between. The CDR3 nucleotides read TGTGCCAGTAGTCACCGGACAGAGTGGGCTTCCTACGAGCAGTACTTC. As protein: CASSHRTEWASYEQYF.

The rearrangement joins TRBV28 to TRBJ2-1, with 10 bases lining up with TRBD2. Per germline, CDR1 MDHEN and CDR2 SYDVKM. J gave up 5 bases and V 6 bases, and 13 bases lay outside the gene matches. CDR3 length: 17 amino acids. The CDR3 here is CASSLGPGLATHNEQFF. CDR3 DNA: TGTGCCAGCAGCTTAGGCCCGGGACTAGCGACCCACAATGAGCAGTTCTTC.